These 30 T cell receptor beta chains share one sample of origin, sequenced in a study of blood T cell repertoires in COVID-19 (dated by TCRdb to about 2020). Libraries were built with the immunoSEQ multiplex PCR assay. TCRdb carries this immuneACCESS record with in-frame sequences only. Its versions omit some clonotypes, under half of them owing to an unresolved V gene in the studies checked, with the rest unexplained. This sample lists hundreds of thousands of clones; 75% to 90% were detected once. Less than 2.5% of the sample is in the top ten clones. Sequenced: PBMCs or T cells enriched from blood (not recorded which). The receptors derive from a woman aged 18 to 35 who had recovered from COVID-19.

In this sample, this clone turned up once. The chain is built from TRBV4-1 and TRBJ2-5, with D perhaps matching TRBD1 (6 bases). The V and J ends lost 4 bases and 4 bases respectively, with 19 bases between them. The CDR3 runs to 16 residues. CDR1 and CDR2 from the germline V gene are MGHRA and YSYEKL. The CDR3 spells CASSLNQGQGSETQYF. The CDR3 DNA reads TGCGCCAGCAGCCTAAACCAGGGGCAGGGGTCAGAGACCCAGTACTTC.

This clone has just one count. This rearrangement joins TRBV7-2 to TRBJ2-5, with 11 nucleotides matching TRBD2. This CDR3 region has 15 residues. Looked up from germline, CDR1 is SGHTA and CDR2 is FQGNSA. The J segment lost 4 bases and the V segment lost 2 bases, leaving 3 bases of the junction unmatched. CDR3 coding DNA: TGTGCCAGCAGCTTATTAGCGGGGGGGCGAGAGACCCAGTACTTC. It is translated as CASSLLAGGRETQYF.

The J gene is TRBJ2-7, the V gene TRBV2; 9 nucleotides agree with TRBD2. V trimming: 2 bases; J trimming: 5 bases; junction bases outside the gene matches: 1. The CDR3 spans 13 residues. Germline V gives CDR1 SNHLY, CDR2 FYNNEI. For the CDR3, the DNA is TGTGCCAGCAGTGAATTAGCGGGGGACGAGCAGTACTTC. Translating gives CASSELAGDEQYF.

The chain links TRBV27 to TRBJ1-2; D ambiguous. Germline CDR1 reads MNHEY; CDR2 reads SMNVEV (reference sequence). The CDR3 extends over 13 amino acids. V was trimmed by 5 bases and J by 8 bases, leaving 15 bases between them. The CDR3 DNA is TGTGCCAGCAGTACACCGGGAGAAAAGGGCTACACCTTC. Its protein product is CASSTPGEKGYTF.

This chain connects TRBV5-8 to TRBJ2-1; the D gene is possibly TRBD2 (5 bases). Per the germline V gene, CDR1 is SGHTS and CDR2 is YDEGEE. There are 16 residues in the CDR3. V lost 5 bases, J lost 10 bases, and 25 bases lay in between. The CDR3 is CASSMASRRGGWEQFF. The CDR3 nucleotides read TGTGCCAGCAGTATGGCTAGCAGGAGAGGTGGGTGGGAGCAGTTCTTC.

The V and J genes are TRBV5-1 and TRBJ1-2; tentative D call: TRBD1 (5 bases). CDR1 SGHRS and CDR2 YFSETQ come from the germline V gene. The CDR3 length is 17 residues. The germline V and J ends were trimmed by 0 bases and 0 bases, with 15 bases remaining between them. The CDR3 is CASSLVGSRGANYGYTF. The CDR3, as DNA: TGCGCCAGCAGCTTGGTAGGCAGCCGGGGGGCTAACTATGGCTACACCTTC.

J is TRBJ1-1 and V is TRBV27; 9 bases line up with TRBD1. Germline V gives CDR1 MNHEY, CDR2 SMNVEV (reference sequence). The CDR3 length is 13 residues. V was pared by 5 bases and J by 7 bases, with 5 bases of the junction left unmatched. The CDR3 is CASSTGQGYEAFF. The CDR3 DNA reads TGTGCCAGCAGTACGGGACAGGGCTATGAAGCTTTCTTT.

This sequence joins TRBV19 and TRBJ1-1; D remains unclear. CDR3 size: 14 residues. Germline V gives CDR1 LNHDA, CDR2 SQIVND (reference sequence). Trimming cost V 6 bases and J 0 bases, with 11 bases left between them. CDR3 nucleotides: TGTGCCAGTAGCCCCCCTCTAGTGAACACTGAAGCTTTCTTT. This encodes CASSPPLVNTEAFF.

The chain links TRBV2 to TRBJ2-7, with D maybe TRBD2 (6 bases). V lost 4 bases and J lost 4, with 8 bases in between. Germline V gene lookup returns CDR1 SNHLY and CDR2 FYNNEI. The CDR3 extends over 12 amino acids. Here the CDR3 DNA reads TGTGCCAGCAGTGGGGGGGATTACGAGCAGTACTTC. Encoded protein: CASSGGDYEQYF. The full variable domain, rest sourced from reference TRBV2 and TRBJ2-7, is EPEVTQTPSHQVTQMGQEVILRCVPISNHLYFYWYRQILGQKVEFLVSFYNNEISEKSEIFDDQFSVERPDGSNFTLKIRSTKLEDSAMYFCASSGGDYEQYFGPGTRLTVT.

The chain couples TRBV5-1 to TRBJ1-1, with TRBD1 as a possible D gene (6 bases). CDR1 SGHRS and CDR2 YFSETQ come from the germline V gene. The CDR3 runs to 14 residues. The ends were cut back, 4 bases at V and 1 base at J, with 11 bases in the middle. CDR3 nucleotide sequence: TGCGCCAGCAGCACTGACAGGCCGAACACTGAAGCTTTCTTT. As protein: CASSTDRPNTEAFF. The entire variable domain, with the rest obtained from reference TRBV5-1 and TRBJ1-1, is as follows: KAGVTQTPRYLIKTRGQQVTLSCSPISGHRSVSWYQQTPGQGLQFLFEYFSETQRNKGNFPGRFSGRQFSNSRSEMNVSTLELGDSALYLCASSTDRPNTEAFFGQGTRLTVV.

The chain uses TRBV2 and TRBJ1-5, with a tentative D call TRBD1 (5 bases). Germline loops: CDR1 SNHLY, CDR2 FYNNEI. The CDR3 extends over 15 amino acids. Trimming pared 3 bases from V and 3 bases from J, leaving 12 bases between. CDR3 nucleotides: TGTGCCAGCAGTGAGCAGGGCAGGAACAATCAGCCCCAGCATTTT. This encodes CASSEQGRNNQPQHF. Based on the CDR3 plus reference TRBV2 and TRBJ1-5, the full variable domain is EPEVTQTPSHQVTQMGQEVILRCVPISNHLYFYWYRQILGQKVEFLVSFYNNEISEKSEIFDDQFSVERPDGSNFTLKIRSTKLEDSAMYFCASSEQGRNNQPQHFGDGTRLSIL.

V gene TRBV5-6 combines with J gene TRBJ1-2; D gene unclear. This CDR3 region has 12 residues. Looked up from germline, CDR1 is SGHDT and CDR2 is YYEEEE. V shed 1 base and J shed 6 bases, with 7 bases lying between them. The CDR3 loop is CASSLRVHGYTF. The CDR3 DNA sequence: TGTGCCAGCAGCTTGCGTGTCCATGGCTACACCTTC.

V gene TRBV2 combines with J gene TRBJ2-1; D not certain. The ends were cut back, 4 bases at V and 5 bases at J, with 6 bases in the middle. This CDR3 spans 12 amino acids. CDR1 SNHLY and CDR2 FYNNEI come from the germline V gene. The CDR3 loop reads CASSGLDNEQFF. In nucleotides, the CDR3 is TGTGCCAGCAGTGGATTAGACAATGAGCAGTTCTTC.

V is TRBV27 and J is TRBJ1-5; 9 bases agree with TRBD1. Trimming cost V 5 bases and J 2 bases; bases outside gene matches: 10. This CDR3 is 17 amino acids long. Germline V gene data show CDR1 as MNHEY and CDR2 as SMNVEV (reference sequence). In DNA form, the CDR3 reads TGTGCCAGCAGTGGGGGACAGGGTGTAGGGGGCAATCAGCCCCAGCATTTT. It translates to CASSGGQGVGGNQPQHF.

In regard to this clone: The same CDR3 arises from other DNA sequences in this sample as well. The gene calls are TRBV5-1 and TRBJ1-2; TRBD1 agrees at 8 bases. Unmatched junction bases numbered 5, after V lost 3 bases and J lost 4 bases. Germline assignment: CDR1 SGHRS and CDR2 YFSETQ. The CDR3 runs 14 residues. The CDR3 coding sequence is TGCGCCAGCAGCTCCGGGACAGGCATCTATGGCTACACCTTC. Translation gives CASSSGTGIYGYTF.

The gene calls are TRBV15 and TRBJ2-7; D remains unclear. This CDR3 region has 16 residues. Trimming took off 1 base at V and 3 bases at J, with 16 bases between the two ends. CDR1 is LNHNV, CDR2 YYDKDF, per germline (reference sequence). DNA of the CDR3: TGTGCCACCAGCAGAGGATTGGTGGGCAGGATCTACGAGCAGTACTTC. Its translation: CATSRGLVGRIYEQYF.

This chain connects TRBV19 to TRBJ2-6, with D possibly being TRBD1 (6 bases). The V gene's germline CDR1 is LNHDA and CDR2 SQIVND (reference sequence). CDR3 size: 16 residues. V was shortened by 5 bases and J by 2 bases, with 13 bases between the two germline ends. The CDR3 bases are TGTGCCAGTAGTGCACCACAGGGAGCTGGGGCCAACGTCCTGACTTTC. It codes for CASSAPQGAGANVLTF.

This clone turned up a few times. The chain employs TRBV9 and TRBJ1-6; 7 nucleotides line up with TRBD1. The CDR3 consists of 14 residues. V shed 0 bases and J 9 bases; nucleotides not matched to a gene: 3. Germline-derived CDR1 and CDR2 are SGDLS and YYNGEE. The CDR3 DNA sequence: TGTGCCAGCAGCGTAGGACAGGGTCCTTCACCCCTCCACTTT. It encodes CASSVGQGPSPLHF.

Points on this clone: Other nucleotide sequences in the sample specify the same CDR3. The CDR3 coding sequence is TGTGCCAGCAGCTTAGTGGGGGGGGGCAATGAAAAACTGTTTTTT. It yields the protein CASSLVGGGNEKLFF. The rearrangement uses TRBV11-2 and TRBJ1-4; D may be TRBD1 (6 bases). V was cut by 1 base and J by 5 bases, with 11 bases left in between. Germline-derived CDR1 and CDR2 are SGHAT and FQNNGV. CDR3 size: 15 residues.

The chain couples TRBV15 to TRBJ1-2, with unresolved D. V lost 8 bases to trimming and J lost 2 bases, with 12 bases between them. CDR3 length: 13 residues. The germline V gene has CDR1 LNHNV and CDR2 YYDKDF (reference sequence). The CDR3 sequence is CATRRRGNYGYTF. In DNA, the CDR3 is TGTGCCACCCGGAGGAGAGGGAACTATGGCTACACCTTC.

This clone was found a few times. The rearrangement joins TRBV19 to TRBJ1-5; 8 bases are shared with TRBD1. In germline, CDR1 is LNHDA, CDR2 SQIVND (reference sequence). CDR3 size: 16 residues. The V segment lost 4 bases and the J segment 10 bases; nucleotides outside the gene matches: 15. CDR3 nucleotide sequence: TGTGCCAGTAGTACAACCTCAGGGGGCCGGGTTAACCCCCAGCATTTT. Translating it yields CASSTTSGGRVNPQHF. Full variable domain (missing parts from reference TRBV19 and TRBJ1-5): DGGITQSPKYLFRKEGQNVTLSCEQNLNHDAMYWYRQDPGQGLRLIYYSQIVNDFQKGDIAEGYSVSREKKESFPLTVTSAQKNPTAFYLCASSTTSGGRVNPQHFGDGTRLSIL.

This clone was detected once. The chain carries TRBV19 and TRBJ1-2; 10 nucleotides agree with TRBD1. CDR1 and CDR2 from the germline V gene are LNHDA and SQIVND (reference sequence). The ends lost 2 bases at V and 5 bases at J; junction bases unmatched: 2. There are 14 residues in the CDR3. CDR3 sequence reads: CASSITDRGYGYTF. CDR3 DNA: TGTGCCAGTAGTATAACGGACAGGGGGTATGGCTACACCTTC.

The chain joins TRBV5-1 to TRBJ2-5; weak D call: TRBD1 (7 bases). V was cut by 4 bases and J by 2 bases, with 15 bases left in between. Germline V gene lookup returns CDR1 SGHRS and CDR2 YFSETQ. The CDR3 runs to 15 residues. CDR3 sequence (DNA): TGCGCCAGCAGCCCGGGCGCGGGACAGCAAGAGACCCAGTACTTC. Encoded protein: CASSPGAGQQETQYF.

The count of this clone is one. This chain connects TRBV19 to TRBJ1-2; 7 nucleotides agree with TRBD1. This CDR3 comprises 13 residues. The V gene end was trimmed by 7 bases and the J gene end by 13 bases; junction bases not matched to a gene: 15. Germline CDR1 LNHDA, CDR2 SQIVND (reference sequence). CDR3 loop: CASKATGAQGGTF. Written as DNA, the CDR3 is TGTGCCAGTAAGGCTACAGGGGCGCAAGGTGGCACCTTC.

The chain couples TRBV4-2 to TRBJ2-1; 8 bases agree with TRBD2. The germline V gene has CDR1 LGHNA and CDR2 YNFKEQ. J lost 4 bases, V lost 0 bases, and 5 bases had no gene match. This CDR3 spans 16 amino acids. The CDR3: CASSQESLAEYNEQFF. Written as DNA, the CDR3 is TGTGCCAGCAGCCAAGAATCACTAGCGGAGTACAATGAGCAGTTCTTC.

This rearrangement joins TRBV7-3 to TRBJ2-1, with 7 bases that match TRBD1. The germline gives CDR1 SGHTA, CDR2 FQGTGA. The CDR3 is 15 residues long. With V trimmed by 5 bases and J by 5 bases, 9 bases remained unmatched. The CDR3 sequence: CASSPQTTGHNEQFF. CDR3 bases: TGTGCCAGCAGCCCTCAAACGACAGGGCACAATGAGCAGTTCTTC.

The V and J genes are TRBV19 and TRBJ1-2; 8 nucleotides agree with TRBD1. V was pared by 3 bases and J by 7 bases, with 4 bases of the junction left unmatched. This CDR3 contains 13 residues. From germline, CDR1 is LNHDA and CDR2 SQIVND (reference sequence). The DNA of the CDR3 is TGTGCCAGTAGTATCCAGGGGGCAGGTGGCTACACCTTC. Its protein is CASSIQGAGGYTF.

This chain uses TRBV6-1 with TRBJ1-4; D might be TRBD1 (5 bases). V lost 4 bases and J lost 8, with 20 bases in between. This CDR3 is 16 amino acids long. In germline, CDR1 is MNHNS, CDR2 SASEGT. DNA for the CDR3: TGTGCCAGCAGTGCACCCCCGGGGGGGTATGTGGAAAAACTGTTTTTT. Amino acid sequence: CASSAPPGGYVEKLFF.

This clone has a single count. This chain joins TRBV10-2 and TRBJ2-1; 7 bases fit TRBD2. CDR3 length: 15 amino acids. CDR1 WSHSY and CDR2 SAAADI come from the germline V gene. With V trimmed by 3 bases and J by 1 base, 3 bases remained unmatched. As DNA, the CDR3 is TGCGCCAGCAGTGAATCAGCGGGGTCCTACAATGAGCAGTTCTTC. It is translated as CASSESAGSYNEQFF.

The V call is TRBV5-1, the J call TRBJ2-2, with a weak D call TRBD2 (6 bases). This CDR3 is built from 16 residues. The V gene's germline CDR1 is SGHRS and CDR2 YFSETQ. V lost 0 bases and J lost 0, with 9 bases in between. The CDR3 is CASSLGRLANTGELFF. The DNA of the CDR3 is TGCGCCAGCAGCTTGGGGAGACTAGCGAACACCGGGGAGCTGTTTTTT.